Shown below are 20 T cell receptor beta chains from a single sample sequenced in a study of blood T cell repertoires in COVID-19. Method: immunoSEQ multiplex PCR; TCRdb's copy keeps in-frame clones and lacks some. The repertoire holds hundreds of thousands of clones, 87% seen once, with approximately 6.2% in the top ten. The sequencing input was peripheral blood. The receptors originated from a man aged 55 to 70 who had recovered from COVID-19.

The count of this clone is one. The genes are TRBV4-3 and TRBJ1-4; D possibly corresponds to TRBD1 (5 bases). The CDR3 is 15 amino acids. Trimming shortened V by 0 bases and J by 7 bases, and 12 bases separated the two germline ends. Germline CDR1 is LGHNA and CDR2 is YSLEER. The CDR3 protein is CASSQEGRASEKLFF. In nucleotides, the CDR3 is TGCGCCAGCAGCCAAGAGGGCAGGGCAAGTGAAAAACTGTTTTTT.

This clone is a singleton in its sample. The chain combines TRBV24-1 with TRBJ1-1, with D tentatively TRBD1 (5 bases). Germline V gene sequence: CDR1 KGHDR, CDR2 SFDVKD. The CDR3 consists of 12 residues. The V and J ends lost 4 bases and 11 bases respectively, with 13 bases between them. The CDR3 bases are TGTGCCACCAGTGACCCAGGGCTGGGGGCTTTCTTT. Amino acid sequence: CATSDPGLGAFF.

As regards this clone: Other DNA variants within this sample encode the same CDR3. This chain joins TRBV9 and TRBJ2-7, with 14 bases matching TRBD2. Germline V lookup: CDR1 SGDLS, CDR2 YYNGEE. This CDR3 has 15 residues. Trimming removed 4 bases from V and 3 bases from J; junction bases left unmatched: 3. Here the CDR3 reads CASSTGTSGSYEQYF. In nucleotides, the CDR3 is TGTGCCAGCAGCACCGGGACTAGCGGGAGCTACGAGCAGTACTTC.

The CDR3: CASSSGSSTDTQYF. The CDR3 bases are TGCGCCAGCAGCTCGGGGTCTAGTACAGATACGCAGTATTTT. The chain joins TRBV4-3 to TRBJ2-3, with D possibly matching TRBD2 (5 bases). The CDR3 consists of 14 residues. Germline CDR1 and CDR2: LGHNA and YSLEER. The V and J ends lost 5 bases and 3 bases respectively, with 12 bases between them.

This CDR3 is CASSQGGTGVHEQYF. The CDR3 DNA is TGTGCCAGCAGCCAGGGGGGGACAGGGGTCCACGAGCAGTACTTC. The chain uses TRBV4-2 and TRBJ2-7; 10 bases match TRBD1. V lost 3 bases to trimming and J lost 5 bases; unmatched junction nucleotides: 7. The CDR3 is made up of 15 amino acids. CDR1 is LGHNA, CDR2 YNFKEQ, per germline.

The chain links TRBV5-4 to TRBJ1-1; D call uncertain. Trimming shortened V by 0 bases and J by 0 bases, and 12 bases separated the two germline ends. The CDR3 spans 16 residues. CDR1 and CDR2 (germline): SGHNT, YYREEE (reference sequence). DNA for the CDR3: TGTGCCAGCAGCTTGGGAGGGCCGCACGTGAACACTGAAGCTTTCTTT. It translates to CASSLGGPHVNTEAFF. The full variable domain, rest sourced from reference TRBV5-4 and TRBJ1-1, is ETGVTQSPTHLIKTRGQQVTLRCSSQSGHNTVSWYQQALGQGPQFIFQYYREEENGRGNFPPRFSGLQFPNYSSELNVNALELDDSALYLCASSLGGPHVNTEAFFGQGTRLTVV.

The V gene is TRBV11-3, the J gene TRBJ1-6; maybe TRBD1 (5 bases). The germline CDR1 and CDR2 sequences are SGHNT and YENEEA. The CDR3 length is 14 residues. V was trimmed by 3 bases and J by 3 bases, leaving 6 bases between them. The CDR3 DNA reads as TGTGCCAGCAGCTTGGGACTCTATAATTCACCCCTCCACTTT. Translation: CASSLGLYNSPLHF. The whole variable domain, filled in from reference TRBV11-3 and TRBJ1-6, reads EAGVVQSPRYKIIEKKQPVAFWCNPISGHNTLYWYLQNLGQGPELLIRYENEEAVDDSQLPKDRFSAERLKGVDSTLKIQPAELGDSAVYLCASSLGLYNSPLHFGNGTRLTVT.

This chain uses TRBV24-1 with TRBJ2-7, with a tentative D call TRBD1 (5 bases). In germline, CDR1 is KGHDR, CDR2 SFDVKD. V was pared by 4 bases and J by 0 bases, with 6 bases between. The CDR3 is made up of 13 amino acids. CDR3 sequence (DNA): TGTGCCACCAGTGACGGACACTCCTACGAGCAGTACTTC. It codes for CATSDGHSYEQYF.

Only a few counts were recorded for this clone. The CDR3 here is CASRSGTGTDTQYF. CDR3 nucleotide sequence: TGTGCCAGCAGGTCCGGGACAGGGACAGATACGCAGTATTTT. This sequence joins TRBV9 and TRBJ2-3; 9 bases are shared with TRBD1. Losses at the gene ends were 5 bases for V and 3 bases for J; bases not matched to a gene: 4. This CDR3 spans 14 amino acids. CDR1 SGDLS and CDR2 YYNGEE come from the germline V gene.

The J gene is TRBJ1-6, the V gene TRBV9, with TRBD1 matching 8 bases. This CDR3 contains 14 residues. V lost 6 bases and J lost 6; bases outside the gene matches: 5. Germline V gene data show CDR1 as SGDLS and CDR2 as YYNGEE. The CDR3 DNA sequence: TGTGCCAGCACTCCGGGACAGGCTAATTCACCCCTCCACTTT. This gives the protein CASTPGQANSPLHF.

This clone was counted only a few times. V usage is TRBV28 and J usage is TRBJ2-7; weak D call: TRBD1 (5 bases). The CDR3 totals 14 residues. V gave up 3 bases and J gave up 3 bases, with 12 bases separating them. Germline CDR1 and CDR2: MDHEN and SYDVKM. CDR3 nucleotide sequence: TGTGCCAGCAGTTTGGCTAGGGGTTACTACGAGCAGTACTTC. Its protein is CASSLARGYYEQYF.

The chain couples TRBV7-2 to TRBJ1-1, with no clear D. CDR1 is SGHTA, CDR2 FQGNSA, per germline. CDR3 size: 14 residues. Trimming took 2 bases from V and 4 from J, leaving 11 bases between them. The DNA for the CDR3 is TGTGCCAGCAGCTTAAAACTCTCTACCACTGAAGCTTTCTTT. The encoded protein is CASSLKLSTTEAFF.

V is TRBV6-2 or TRBV6-3 and J is TRBJ1-1, with 7 bases aligning to TRBD1. Germline V CDR1 and CDR2: MNHEY, SVGEGT. The trim removed 0 bases at V and 4 bases at J, leaving 8 bases unmatched. The length of the CDR3 is 16 residues. CDR3 nucleotides: TGTGCCAGCAGTTACTCCAGGGACAGTCTGGGCACTGAAGCTTTCTTT. Its protein is CASSYSRDSLGTEAFF.

The chain has TRBV7-2 and TRBJ2-5; 11 nucleotides align to TRBD2. Germline CDR1 is SGHTA and CDR2 is FQGNSA. The CDR3 sequence is 15 residues long. Trimming took 5 bases from V and 7 from J; bases not matched to a gene: 9. CDR3 sequence reads: CASSQHSGGAATQYF. DNA for the CDR3: TGTGCCAGCAGCCAACATAGCGGGGGGGCAGCGACCCAGTACTTC.

V usage is TRBV18 and J usage is TRBJ1-1; 8 positions agree with TRBD1. J gave up 1 base and V 4 bases, and 2 bases lay outside the gene matches. Germline V gene sequence: CDR1 KGHSH, CDR2 LQKENI. CDR3 size: 14 residues. For the CDR3, the DNA is TGTGCCAGCTCACTTGACAGGGGGAACACTGAAGCTTTCTTT. Its translation is CASSLDRGNTEAFF. Combining the CDR3 with reference TRBV18 and TRBJ1-1 gives the whole variable domain NAGVMQNPRHLVRRRGQEARLRCSPMKGHSHVYWYRQLPEEGLKFMVYLQKENIIDESGMPKERFSAEFPKEGPSILRIQQVVRGDSAAYFCASSLDRGNTEAFFGQGTRLTVV.

The rearrangement uses TRBV6-1 and TRBJ2-5; possible D gene TRBD2, 6 bases. The germline V and J ends were trimmed by 0 bases and 2 bases, with 7 bases remaining between them. The CDR3 is 14 residues long. Germline V lookup: CDR1 MNHNS, CDR2 SASEGT. CDR3 nucleotides: TGTGCCAGCAGTGAAGCGGGGGGACAAGAGACCCAGTACTTC. Translation: CASSEAGGQETQYF.

A single count supports this clone. J is TRBJ1-3 and V is TRBV5-1, with D possibly matching TRBD1 (5 bases). V was shortened by 0 bases and J by 7 bases, with 14 bases between the two germline ends. This CDR3 spans 15 amino acids. Germline values: CDR1 SGHRS, CDR2 YFSETQ. The CDR3 region has the DNA TGCGCCAGCAGCTTGGCTCCGGACAATGGGAACACCATATATTTT. Amino acids: CASSLAPDNGNTIYF.

With respect to this clone: The sample contains more than one DNA sequence encoding this CDR3. The chain links TRBV2 to TRBJ2-5, with D perhaps matching TRBD1 (5 bases). The CDR3 contains 12 residues. The V gene lost 2 bases and the J gene lost 4 bases, with 5 bases spanning the gap. Germline V gene lookup returns CDR1 SNHLY and CDR2 FYNNEI. In nucleotides, the CDR3 is TGTGCCAGCAGTGAACAGGGAGAGACCCAGTACTTC. This codes for CASSEQGETQYF. Full variable domain (remainder filled in from reference TRBV2 and TRBJ2-5): EPEVTQTPSHQVTQMGQEVILRCVPISNHLYFYWYRQILGQKVEFLVSFYNNEISEKSEIFDDQFSVERPDGSNFTLKIRSTKLEDSAMYFCASSEQGETQYFGPGTRLLVL.

The V call is TRBV7-2, the J call TRBJ1-6; tentatively, D is TRBD1 (5 bases). This CDR3 contains 15 residues. Germline values: CDR1 SGHTA, CDR2 FQGNSA. V shed 6 bases and J shed 0 bases, with 9 bases lying between them. CDR3 coding DNA: TGTGCCAGCAGATACGACAGCTCCTATAATTCACCCCTCCACTTT. Protein sequence: CASRYDSSYNSPLHF.

V is TRBV5-6 and J is TRBJ2-5; D uncertain. V was pared by 0 bases and J by 4 bases, with 13 bases between. CDR1 and CDR2 from the germline V gene are SGHDT and YYEEEE. The CDR3 contains 15 residues. The CDR3 nucleotides read TGTGCCAGCAGCTTGGATGCTTCCAGTCGAGAGACCCAGTACTTC. Its translation is CASSLDASSRETQYF.